Included here is one T cell receptor beta chain sequence, with context. Its target is unknown. While unrecorded immune exposures were likely, the donors were nominally healthy when sampled. 13 Jbeta primers and 60 Vbeta primers were used for the PCR. Repertoires were generated with immunoSEQ multiplex PCR, while TCRdb's copy carries only in-frame clones and drops some. The sample shows 150,000 to 200,000 clones, roughly 79% of them seen only once. The CDR3 covers 14 residues. V dropped 1 base and J dropped 6 bases, with 9 bases sitting between them. The germline gives CDR1 SGHDN, CDR2 FVKESK. The data were obtained in a study of cytomegalovirus exposure and HLA in healthy donors. Study results and limitations: In a later analysis, HLA-associated TCR beta chains were more clonally expanded than equally common others.

The chain joins TRBV14 to TRBJ2-2, with D unresolved. The clonotype comes from a man aged 25-40 years in good health and CMV-seronegative. Sequencing was performed on PBMCs. In DNA form, the CDR3 reads TGTGCCAGCAGCCAAGCCGTTTCCGCCGGGGAGCTGTTTTTT. Its protein product is CASSQAVSAGELFF.